The 23 T cell receptor beta chains given below trace back to one sample, sequenced in a study of cytomegalovirus exposure and HLA in healthy donors listed by TCRdb under 2017. The method behind the library was the immunoSEQ multiplex PCR assay. The multiplex PCR relied on a mix of 60 forward primers for TCR Vbeta segments and 13 reverse primers for TCR Jbeta segments. The table comes from immuneACCESS by way of TCRdb, which keeps in-frame sequences with V and J called. Part of the clones is missing from these tables; in studies checked, under half for an unresolved V gene and the rest for unknown reasons. For this sample the table gives 180,000 or so clones, of which roughly 9.4% were detected only once. Together, the top ten hold less than 1.5% of the sample. Sequenced: PBMCs. The origin of the receptors is a woman aged 25-40 years in good health and CMV-seropositive.

The chain is built from TRBV7-9 and TRBJ1-6, with a tentative D call TRBD1 (5 bases). CDR3 length equals 15 residues. The germline V gene has CDR1 SEHNR and CDR2 FQNEAQ (reference sequence). The ends were cut back, 8 bases at V and 4 bases at J, with 15 bases in the middle. The CDR3: CASGRGTAYNSPLHF. The DNA for the CDR3 is TGTGCCAGCGGCCGCGGGACGGCGTATAATTCACCCCTCCACTTT.

The rearrangement links TRBV9 to TRBJ2-1, with TRBD1 identical over 7 bases. The CDR3 runs to 17 residues. V lost 4 bases, J lost 4 bases, and 14 bases stayed unmatched. The germline V gene encodes CDR1 SGDLS and CDR2 YYNGEE. The CDR3 is CASSRTTGTVRYNEQFF. DNA for the CDR3: TGTGCCAGCAGCCGAACGACCGGGACAGTCAGGTACAATGAGCAGTTCTTC.

The chain combines TRBV29-1 with TRBJ2-1, with 10 nucleotides matching TRBD2. V lost 2 bases, J lost 9 bases, and 10 bases stayed unmatched. This CDR3 contains 15 residues. The V gene's germline CDR1 is SQVTM and CDR2 ANQGSEA. The chain's CDR3 is CSVERLAGVIGEQFF. CDR3 sequence (DNA): TGCAGCGTTGAACGGCTAGCGGGAGTCATTGGTGAGCAGTTCTTC.

This chain connects TRBV5-8 to TRBJ2-1; maybe TRBD1 (6 bases). The V end lost 2 bases, the J end lost 11 bases, and 11 bases lay between the germline ends. Germline CDR1 SGHTS, CDR2 YDEGEE. The CDR3 contains 12 residues. The chain's CDR3 is CASSFLGGKQFF. As DNA, the CDR3 is TGTGCCAGCAGCTTCCTAGGGGGAAAGCAGTTCTTC.

This clone was counted only a few times. The chain has TRBV7-2 and TRBJ2-5; maybe TRBD2 (5 bases). Trimming stripped 4 bases from V and 4 bases from J, with 13 bases between. The CDR3 sequence is 14 residues long. From germline, CDR1 is SGHTA and CDR2 FQGNSA. The CDR3 here is CASSSIGRGETQYF. CDR3 nucleotide sequence: TGTGCCAGCAGCTCCATAGGGAGAGGAGAGACCCAGTACTTC.

Concerning this clone: This sample also contains other DNA sequences that code for the same CDR3. The V call is TRBV7-2, the J call TRBJ1-1; 9 nucleotides line up with TRBD1. Per the germline V gene, CDR1 is SGHTA and CDR2 is FQGNSA. The CDR3 extends over 14 amino acids. Germline trimming cut 2 bases from V and 6 bases from J; bases unmatched to any gene: 4. DNA for the CDR3: TGTGCCAGCAGCTTAAGGGGGACAGGGTCTGAAGCTTTCTTT. This codes for CASSLRGTGSEAFF.

The chain is built from TRBV19 and TRBJ1-5, with D perhaps TRBD1 (6 bases). CDR1 and CDR2 (germline): LNHDA, SQIVND (reference sequence). The ends were cut back, 3 bases at V and 4 bases at J, with 10 bases in the middle. This CDR3 comprises 14 residues. The CDR3 protein is CASSITRGNQPQHF. The CDR3 DNA follows: TGTGCCAGTAGTATTACAAGGGGGAATCAGCCCCAGCATTTT.

This clone was seen more than once but under ten times. This chain joins TRBV27 and TRBJ1-4; D remains ambiguous. The germline V gene encodes CDR1 MNHEY and CDR2 SMNVEV (reference sequence). Trimming removed 4 bases at V and 3 bases at J, with 12 bases between. The CDR3 covers 15 residues. DNA of the CDR3: TGTGCCAGCAGTTCCGCGGTCGCGGCTAATGAAAAACTGTTTTTT. It translates to CASSSAVAANEKLFF.

This clone appeared a few times. The gene calls are TRBV9 and TRBJ2-3; 8 positions agree with TRBD2. After removal of 3 bases from V and 0 bases from J, the junction contained 0 bases not matched to a gene. The germline V gene has CDR1 SGDLS and CDR2 YYNGEE. The CDR3 is 14 amino acids. The CDR3 nucleotides are TGTGCCAGCAGCGCTAGCGGGAGCACAGATACGCAGTATTTT. This sequence encodes CASSASGSTDTQYF.

This clone was seen only a few times. The rearrangement uses TRBV5-1 and TRBJ2-1; D might be TRBD2 (6 bases). V dropped 4 bases and J dropped 1 base, with 9 bases sitting between them. CDR3 length equals 14 residues. CDR1 is SGHRS and CDR2 is YFSETQ in the germline V gene. CDR3 coding DNA: TGCGCCAGCAGCCCTAGCGCATCCTACAATGAGCAGTTCTTC. Its translation: CASSPSASYNEQFF.

This clone was seen more than once but under ten times. V usage is TRBV18 and J usage is TRBJ1-4; 9 nucleotides align to TRBD1. CDR1 is KGHSH, CDR2 LQKENI, per germline. After removal of 2 bases from V and 7 bases from J, the junction contained 8 bases not matched to a gene. The CDR3 contains 16 residues. In nucleotides, the CDR3 is TGTGCCAGCTCACCATTTACAGGGGGCCTTAGTGAAAAACTGTTTTTT. Translating gives CASSPFTGGLSEKLFF.

This clone was seen more than once but under ten times. The CDR3 DNA reads TGCGCCAGCAGCCCTTTAGCGGGAGCGGGCACCGGGGAGCTGTTTTTT. It is translated as CASSPLAGAGTGELFF. The chain uses TRBV5-1 and TRBJ2-2, with 9 bases that match TRBD2. The CDR3 length is 16 residues. Germline V lookup: CDR1 SGHRS, CDR2 YFSETQ. With V trimmed by 4 bases and J by 4 bases, 8 bases remained unmatched.

This clone was seen only a few times. The rearrangement joins TRBV2 to TRBJ1-2, with 10 bases aligning to TRBD1. Germline trimming cut 0 bases from V and 7 bases from J; bases unmatched to any gene: 5. The CDR3 is 15 amino acids. Germline CDR1 reads SNHLY; CDR2 reads FYNNEI. CDR3 amino acids: CASSEALTGGGGYTF. The CDR3 bases are TGTGCCAGCAGTGAAGCGCTGACAGGGGGCGGTGGCTACACCTTC.

This clone showed up just a few times. V gene TRBV7-6 combines with J gene TRBJ2-5; 10 positions match TRBD2. This CDR3 has 19 amino acids. V dropped 2 bases and J dropped 1; count of bases not matched to a gene: 13. CDR1 is SGHVS and CDR2 is FNYEAQ in the germline V gene. This CDR3 reads CASSLLAGVFIAVQETQYF. In nucleotides, the CDR3 is TGTGCCAGCAGCTTACTAGCGGGAGTTTTCATCGCCGTCCAAGAGACCCAGTACTTC. Variable domain in full (rest from reference TRBV7-6 and TRBJ2-5): GAGVSQSPRYKVTKRGQDVALRCDPISGHVSLYWYRQALGQGPEFLTYFNYEAQQDKSGLPNDRFSAERPEGSISTLTIQRTEQRDSAMYRCASSLLAGVFIAVQETQYFGPGTRLLVL.

This clone has just a few counts. V is TRBV29-1 and J is TRBJ2-1, with a tentative D call TRBD2 (7 bases). The CDR3 is 14 amino acids. Deletions cut 4 bases from V and 1 base from J, with 11 bases between. CDR1 SQVTM and CDR2 ANQGSEA come from the germline V gene. CDR3 sequence reads: CSVGGGPSYNEQFF. CDR3 sequence (DNA): TGCAGCGTTGGGGGGGGCCCTTCCTACAATGAGCAGTTCTTC.

This clone was observed a handful of times. The rearrangement joins TRBV7-3 to TRBJ2-1, with TRBD2 identical over 13 bases. Germline V gives CDR1 SGHTA, CDR2 FQGTGA. The CDR3 is made up of 17 amino acids. V shed 5 bases and J 6 bases; nucleotides not matched to a gene: 10. CDR3 bases: TGTGCCAGCAGCACCGGGACTAGCGGGGCTCGGCCCAATGAGCAGTTCTTC. Translating gives CASSTGTSGARPNEQFF.

The gene calls are TRBV19 and TRBJ2-7; TRBD2 agrees at 8 bases. The V segment lost 9 bases and the J segment 4 bases; nucleotides outside the gene matches: 35. CDR1 and CDR2 from the germline V gene are LNHDA and SQIVND (reference sequence). CDR3 length: 22 residues. The CDR3 spells CASPGGVTQWNVEIEQVYEQYF. The CDR3 DNA follows: TGTGCCAGCCCGGGAGGGGTGACGCAGTGGAACGTAGAAATAGAGCAGGTTTACGAGCAGTACTTC.

This clone was found a few times. The chain couples TRBV10-2 to TRBJ1-1; D call uncertain. Trimming shortened V by 8 bases and J by 4 bases, and 17 bases separated the two germline ends. This CDR3 region has 14 residues. CDR1 is WSHSY, CDR2 SAAADI, per germline. DNA of the CDR3: TGCGCCAGCTCAGCGGAGGGCATAGGCACTGAAGCTTTCTTT. Its protein product is CASSAEGIGTEAFF.

This chain connects TRBV30 to TRBJ2-7; 9 bases are shared with TRBD1. CDR3 length: 14 residues. The V gene's germline CDR1 is GTSNPN and CDR2 SVGIG (reference sequence). With 1 base clipped from V and 3 bases from J, the junction kept 4 bases outside the gene matches. CDR3 sequence reads: CAWSGGQGYYEQYF. The DNA for the CDR3 is TGTGCCTGGAGTGGGGGACAGGGATACTACGAGCAGTACTTC.

This clone was detected only a few times. V usage is TRBV20-1 and J usage is TRBJ1-1; D unresolved. V was trimmed by 6 bases and J by 4 bases, leaving 9 bases between them. Germline V CDR1 and CDR2: DFQATT, SNEGSKA (reference sequence). This CDR3 contains 11 residues. CDR3 in DNA: TGCAGTGCCCTCCTCGGCACTGAAGCTTTCTTT. Its translation: CSALLGTEAFF.

There are a few counts of this clone. J is TRBJ1-1 and V is TRBV2; 7 bases map to TRBD1. Per the germline V gene, CDR1 is SNHLY and CDR2 is FYNNEI. With 5 bases clipped from V and 5 bases from J, the junction kept 8 bases outside the gene matches. The CDR3 totals 14 residues. CDR3 nucleotide sequence: TGTGCCAGCAGTTACCACAGGGGAGCTACTGAAGCTTTCTTT. As protein: CASSYHRGATEAFF.

This clone was observed a handful of times. V usage is TRBV9 and J usage is TRBJ2-1; TRBD2 agrees at 12 bases. J lost 5 bases, V lost 3 bases, and 18 bases had no gene match. This CDR3 is 20 amino acids long. The germline CDR1 and CDR2 sequences are SGDLS and YYNGEE. The CDR3: CASSDPPWSTSGSPNNEQFF. CDR3 in DNA: TGTGCCAGCAGCGACCCGCCTTGGTCGACTAGCGGGAGCCCTAACAATGAGCAGTTCTTC.

In its sample, this clone was seen a few times. The gene calls are TRBV7-6 and TRBJ2-6; perhaps TRBD1 as D (6 bases). Trimming shortened V by 5 bases and J by 0 bases, and 17 bases separated the two germline ends. Germline assignment: CDR1 SGHVS and CDR2 FNYEAQ. The CDR3 sequence is 18 residues long. The CDR3, as DNA: TGTGCCAGCAGCCATCAACAGGGAATCGTCTCTGGGGCCAACGTCCTGACTTTC. Translated, it gives CASSHQQGIVSGANVLTF. The full variable domain, completed using reference TRBV7-6 and TRBJ2-6, is GAGVSQSPRYKVTKRGQDVALRCDPISGHVSLYWYRQALGQGPEFLTYFNYEAQQDKSGLPNDRFSAERPEGSISTLTIQRTEQRDSAMYRCASSHQQGIVSGANVLTFGAGSRLTVL.